This entry features one TCR beta chain sequence. These data originate in a study of shared clonotypes between healthy human individuals. Whole-study context: Three plates were used per donor for CD4 naive, three for CD4 memory, two for CD8 naive and one for CD8 memory.

Repertoires were generated with immunoSEQ multiplex PCR, while TCRdb's copy carries only in-frame clones and drops some. The table lists about 650,000 clones, around 95% of them singletons, with 0.11% in the top ten. Trimming removed 3 bases at V and 6 bases at J, with 12 bases between. This CDR3 contains 13 residues. CDR1 MDHEN and CDR2 SYDVKM come from the germline V gene. Selected positively for CCR7 and CD45RO-negative, naive CD8 cells excluded terminally differentiated effector memory CD45RA+ cells. The sequencing input was naive CD8+ T cells sorted from blood. The chain combines TRBV28 with TRBJ2-7; the D gene is possibly TRBD1 (5 bases). The source is a woman aged 25 to 39 in good health. Written as DNA, the CDR3 is TGTGCCAGCAGTTTCTCCTCAGGGTCCGAGCAGTACTTC. Translated: CASSFSSGSEQYF.